This entry is about one TCR beta chain. This entry is derived from a study of cytomegalovirus exposure and HLA in healthy donors. Germline values: CDR1 LNHDA, CDR2 SQIVND (reference sequence). The V and J ends lost 1 base and 5 bases, in that order; junction bases with no gene match: 4. This CDR3 has 15 residues. Researchers ran the PCR with 60 Vbeta and 13 Jbeta primers. Method: immunoSEQ multiplex PCR; TCRdb's copy keeps in-frame clones and lacks some. Altogether some 130,000 clones are present, approximately 86% being singletons, with the ten largest covering under 2%. The sequenced material came from PBMCs. V usage is TRBV19 and J usage is TRBJ2-3, with 9 bases aligning to TRBD1. This receptor was taken from a boy aged 5-17 years in good health and CMV-seronegative. CDR3 amino acids: CASSIVGQGKDTQYF. The CDR3 DNA is TGTGCCAGTAGTATAGTTGGACAGGGGAAAGATACGCAGTATTTT. Drawing the rest from reference TRBV19 and TRBJ2-3, the complete variable domain is DGGITQSPKYLFRKEGQNVTLSCEQNLNHDAMYWYRQDPGQGLRLIYYSQIVNDFQKGDIAEGYSVSREKKESFPLTVTSAQKNPTAFYLCASSIVGQGKDTQYFGPGTRLTVL.